Listed below are T cell receptor beta chains from one sample, sequenced in a study of blood T cells in healthy people across ages. TCRdb re-derived calls from the 5' RACE reads in MiXCR, one entry per CDR3 protein. The data hold roughly 790,000 distinct CDR3 sequences, with roughly two fifths observed a single time. Sequenced sample: blood. The receptors shown here come from a woman in her fifties or sixties in good health. Each CDR3 is given with its conserved first and last residue.

v_gene	j_gene	CDR3aa
TRBV6-5	TRBJ2-3	CASKGGWDTDTQYF
TRBV6-5	TRBJ2-1	CASSTGRSSVGEQFF
TRBV30	TRBJ1-1	CAWGIRGSGWTEAFF
TRBV4-3	TRBJ2-3	CASSQEPTDTQYF
TRBV30	TRBJ1-5	CAWTRGFGQPQHF
TRBV7-8	TRBJ2-5	CASSLISTVRWLQETQYF
TRBV4-1	TRBJ1-1	CASSQAERKLEEAFF
TRBV14	TRBJ2-1	CASSHGRSNEQFF
TRBV27	TRBJ2-1	CASSRRRDNEQFF
TRBV2	TRBJ1-1	CASSETVQHEAFF
TRBV14	TRBJ1-6	CASSQAQSSPLHF